The T cell receptor (beta chain) under discussion was sequenced for a study of CD8+ T cells in alopecia areata. The CDR3 contains 13 residues. Trimming took off 8 bases at V and 0 bases at J, with 8 bases between the two ends. CDR1 is MDHEN, CDR2 SYDVKM, per germline. RNA, once extracted, was reverse transcribed into cDNA for use as the sequencing template. The assay was immunoSEQ multiplex PCR, and TCRdb's table has in-frame clones only and misses some. The table has about 140,000 clones, approximately 60% seen once; the top ten hold over 4%. In its sample, this clone was seen a few times. The chain recombines TRBV28 with TRBJ2-1, with a possible D match to TRBD2 (5 bases). The origin of this receptor is a human donor in good health. The sequencing sample was made of CD4+ T cells sorted from blood. The DNA of the CDR3 is TGTGCCAGCTTTGGACTCTCCTACAATGAGCAGTTCTTC. It translates to CASFGLSYNEQFF. Complete variable domain (other parts from reference TRBV28 and TRBJ2-1): DVKVTQSSRYLVKRTGEKVFLECVQDMDHENMFWYRQDPGLGLRLIYFSYDVKMKEKGDIPEGYSVSREKKERFSLILESASTNQTSMYLCASFGLSYNEQFFGPGTRLTVL.